Listed here are 20 T cell receptor beta chains from one sample, sequenced in a study of T cell responses to AZD1222 COVID-19 vaccine. Sequencing was performed with immunoSEQ multiplex PCR; in TCRdb, only in-frame clones are kept and a portion is missing. The sample consists of under 55,000 clones, roughly 80% of them appearing once. The sample consisted of peripheral blood, taken on day 0 of AZD1222 vaccination. The receptors here all came from an adult in good health.

The V gene is TRBV5-1, the J gene TRBJ2-6; D is possibly TRBD2 (6 bases). CDR1 and CDR2 from the germline V gene are SGHRS and YFSETQ. Trimming took 5 bases from V and 4 from J, leaving 16 bases between them. The CDR3 has 16 amino acids. DNA of the CDR3: TGCGCCAGCAGTCCGATGGGGGGATCCGGGGCCAACGTCCTGACTTTC. Translation: CASSPMGGSGANVLTF.

The rearrangement uses TRBV12-5 and TRBJ2-1, with 10 bases lining up with TRBD2. The junction had 14 bases not matched to a gene; V was cut back by 0 bases and J by 3 bases. CDR3 length: 20 residues. CDR1 and CDR2 from the germline V gene are LGHNT and FRNRAP. The DNA for the CDR3 is TGTGCTAGTGGTTTGGTACAGACTAGCGGGTACCGTCAGGGCTACAATGAGCAGTTCTTC. Encoded protein: CASGLVQTSGYRQGYNEQFF. The complete variable domain, with remaining parts taken from reference TRBV12-5 and TRBJ2-1, reads DARVTQTPRHKVTEMGQEVTMRCQPILGHNTVFWYRQTMMQGLELLAYFRNRAPLDDSGMPKDRFSAEMPDATLATLKIQPSEPRDSAVYFCASGLVQTSGYRQGYNEQFFGPGTRLTVL.

V and J are TRBV3-1 (or the pseudogene TRBV3-2) and TRBJ1-1, with D possibly TRBD1 on 5 matching bases. The CDR3 sequence is 12 residues long. The V end was cut by 3 bases, the J end by 6 bases, with 8 bases between. Germline V gene data show CDR1 as LGHDT and CDR2 as YNNKEL (reference sequence). The CDR3 is CASSQLGAEAFF. In DNA form, the CDR3 reads TGTGCCAGCAGCCAGTTGGGGGCTGAAGCTTTCTTT.

V usage is TRBV4-1 and J usage is TRBJ1-1; D remains unclear. V was pared by 2 bases and J by 2 bases, with 12 bases between. The CDR3 consists of 15 residues. Germline-derived CDR1 and CDR2 are MGHRA and YSYEKL. The CDR3 is CASSQRAGYNTEAFF. The CDR3 bases are TGCGCCAGCAGCCAAAGGGCCGGGTACAACACTGAAGCTTTCTTT.

The V gene is TRBV5-1, the J gene TRBJ2-7; D assignment may be TRBD1 or TRBD2 (5 bases each). The CDR3 spans 13 residues. Germline CDR1 SGHRS, CDR2 YFSETQ. V lost 4 bases, J lost 2 bases, and 10 bases lay in between. CDR3 residues: CASSHRDPYEQYF. The CDR3 DNA sequence: TGCGCCAGCAGCCACCGGGACCCCTACGAGCAGTACTTC.

V and J are TRBV18 and TRBJ1-1, with a tentative D call TRBD1 (5 bases). The CDR3 has 16 residues. The V end lost 5 bases, the J end lost 1 base, and 17 bases lay between the germline ends. Looked up from germline, CDR1 is KGHSH and CDR2 is LQKENI. The CDR3 nucleotides read TGTGCCAGCTCAGTAGCCGGGACCGCATCGAACACTGAAGCTTTCTTT. It yields the protein CASSVAGTASNTEAFF.

This clone was observed a single time. V and J are TRBV11-2 and TRBJ2-1, with 8 bases matching TRBD2. CDR1 SGHAT and CDR2 FQNNGV come from the germline V gene. The CDR3 is 14 amino acids. V trimming: 2 bases; J trimming: 9 bases; junction bases outside the gene matches: 6. In DNA, the CDR3 is TGTGCCAGCAGCTTATCCGGGGGGGCCGGTGAGCAGTTCTTC. It specifies CASSLSGGAGEQFF.

The chain carries TRBV28 and TRBJ1-2; D unresolved. CDR1 is MDHEN and CDR2 is SYDVKM in the germline V gene. The CDR3 covers 13 residues. The V end lost 6 bases, the J end lost 8 bases, and 16 bases lay between the germline ends. The CDR3, as DNA: TGTGCCAGCAGCCCTGGGTCCTTGTTGGGCTACACCTTC. Protein product: CASSPGSLLGYTF.

The rearrangement uses TRBV3-1 (or the pseudogene TRBV3-2) and TRBJ1-5; TRBD1 matches 7 bases. CDR1 and CDR2 from the germline V gene are LGHDT and YNNKEL (reference sequence). The trim removed 3 bases at V and 9 bases at J, leaving 11 bases unmatched. The CDR3 extends over 15 amino acids. This chain's CDR3 is CASSQAGGVLGPQHF. CDR3 in DNA: TGTGCCAGCAGCCAGGCAGGGGGGGTCCTAGGGCCCCAGCATTTT.

The rearrangement joins TRBV5-5 to TRBJ2-5; TRBD1 or TRBD2 may be the D gene (5 bases each). V lost 5 bases to trimming and J lost 13 bases, with 21 bases between them. The CDR3 contains 13 residues. Germline V CDR1 and CDR2: SGHKS, YYEKEE (reference sequence). The CDR3 spells CASSPGTFPGLYF. The CDR3 bases are TGTGCCAGCAGTCCCGGGACGTTCCCCGGGTTGTACTTC.

This clone was counted a single time. The chain has TRBV19 and TRBJ1-2; no firm D call. V shed 2 bases and J shed 2 bases, with 9 bases lying between them. The CDR3 contains 14 residues. CDR1 LNHDA and CDR2 SQIVND come from the germline V gene (reference sequence). The CDR3 here is CASSIIGGNYGYTF. As DNA, the CDR3 is TGTGCCAGTAGTATAATAGGCGGGAACTATGGCTACACCTTC.

The chain links TRBV19 to TRBJ1-1; possibly TRBD1 for D (6 bases). CDR3 length: 14 residues. Germline lookup yields CDR1 LNHDA and CDR2 SQIVND (reference sequence). The V end lost 6 bases, the J end lost 1 base, and 12 bases lay between the germline ends. This CDR3 reads CASRSGDKNTEAFF. The CDR3 DNA sequence: TGTGCCAGTAGGTCGGGGGACAAGAACACTGAAGCTTTCTTT.

This chain links TRBV7-3 with TRBJ2-1; the match to TRBD2 covers 13 bases. Germline lookup yields CDR1 SGHTA and CDR2 FQGTGA. V lost 5 bases, J lost 10 bases, and 11 bases stayed unmatched. The CDR3 is made up of 16 amino acids. CDR3: CASSRPGTSGAKEQFF. For the CDR3, the DNA is TGTGCCAGCAGCCGGCCCGGGACTAGCGGGGCAAAAGAGCAGTTCTTC.

This chain uses TRBV27 with TRBJ2-6; 7 bases match TRBD1. J gave up 0 bases and V 2 bases, and 13 bases lay outside the gene matches. Germline values: CDR1 MNHEY, CDR2 SMNVEV (reference sequence). The length of the CDR3 is 20 residues. The CDR3 nucleotides are TGTGCCAGCAGTTTAGCCCCGGGACAGCTTCAAGGCTCTGGGGCCAACGTCCTGACTTTC. Translating it yields CASSLAPGQLQGSGANVLTF.

The chain combines TRBV5-1 with TRBJ2-3; TRBD2 aligns across 8 bases. Looked up from germline, CDR1 is SGHRS and CDR2 is YFSETQ. The CDR3 is 14 amino acids. J lost 4 bases, V lost 7 bases, and 8 bases had no gene match. In DNA form, the CDR3 reads TGCGCCAGCCGGAGCGGGAGTCGCGCAGATACGCAGTATTTT. Its translation: CASRSGSRADTQYF. Looking up the rest from reference TRBV5-1 and TRBJ2-3 gives the full variable domain: KAGVTQTPRYLIKTRGQQVTLSCSPISGHRSVSWYQQTPGQGLQFLFEYFSETQRNKGNFPGRFSGRQFSNSRSEMNVSTLELGDSALYLCASRSGSRADTQYFGPGTRLTVL.

This chain joins TRBV20-1 and TRBJ2-3; possibly TRBD2 for D (6 bases). Trimming took 6 bases from V and 4 from J, leaving 8 bases between them. Germline V gene data show CDR1 as DFQATT and CDR2 as SNEGSKA (reference sequence). This CDR3 contains 11 residues. CDR3 sequence (DNA): TGCAGTGCCGGGACTTCAGATACGCAGTATTTT. It is translated as CSAGTSDTQYF.

V is TRBV6-5 and J is TRBJ1-2; D may be TRBD1 (5 bases). The CDR3 has 13 amino acids. With 6 bases removed from V and 7 bases from J, the gap between germline ends came to 15 bases. Germline V gene sequence: CDR1 MNHEY, CDR2 SVGAGI. The CDR3 DNA reads as TGTGCCAGCAGAGGTCGGGTTGGGGGTGGCTACACCTTC. Translating it yields CASRGRVGGGYTF.

V usage is TRBV24-1 and J usage is TRBJ2-1; D is perhaps TRBD2 (5 bases). The germline CDR1 and CDR2 sequences are KGHDR and SFDVKD. Trimming stripped 9 bases from V and 4 bases from J, with 9 bases between. The CDR3 loop spans 12 amino acids. CDR3 sequence (DNA): TGTGCCACCGTGCGGGCATACAATGAGCAGTTCTTC. Its translation is CATVRAYNEQFF.

The chain carries TRBV11-2 and TRBJ2-3; D may be TRBD2 (6 bases). The germline CDR1 and CDR2 sequences are SGHAT and FQNNGV. Trimming stripped 6 bases from V and 0 bases from J, with 16 bases between. The CDR3 runs 16 residues. The CDR3, as DNA: TGTGCCAGCAGTCCTACGACTAGTACTAGCACAGATACGCAGTATTTT. This sequence encodes CASSPTTSTSTDTQYF.

This clone was recorded a few times. The chain combines TRBV11-2 with TRBJ2-7, with D possibly matching TRBD1 (7 bases). This CDR3 has 14 amino acids. Trimming stripped 1 base from V and 7 bases from J, with 14 bases between. Germline V CDR1 and CDR2: SGHAT, FQNNGV. CDR3 region: CASSLVEGAPEQYF. DNA for the CDR3: TGTGCCAGCAGCTTAGTGGAGGGGGCCCCGGAGCAGTACTTC.